The 14 T cell receptor beta chains in this list originate from one sample, sequenced in a study of human T cells and chemical hapten exposure. In TCRdb, the RACE reads were re-called with MiXCR into one record per CDR3 protein. The sample includes 350,000 to 400,000 distinct CDR3 sequences, approximately 5.1% seen only once; the top ten take just over 2.5%. Time point defined: pre-sensitization, week 0. Sample treatment: therapeutic diphenylcyclopropenone sensitization with weekly scalp DPC. The source material was whole blood, sampled in connection with sensitization to the hapten diphenylcyclopropenone (DPC). The receptor source for this set is a woman between 50 and 59 years old with alopecia areata. Some clones in this sample may be carry-over from other donors' samples.

This clonotype was seen repeatedly, ten times or more. The genes are TRBV11-3 and TRBJ2-7, with TRBD2 identical over 8 bases. Germline CDR1 reads SGHNT; CDR2 reads YENEEA. This CDR3 comprises 13 residues. Germline trimming cut 1 base from V and 7 bases from J; bases unmatched to any gene: 3. The CDR3 loop reads CASSLGGRREQYF. DNA for the CDR3: TGTGCCAGCAGCTTAGGCGGGAGGCGTGAGCAGTACTTC.

CDR3 amino acids: CSAKDTPGGLTEAFF. In nucleotides, the CDR3 is TGCAGTGCTAAAGATACGCCAGGGGGCCTTACTGAAGCTTTCTTT. The chain is built from TRBV20-1 and TRBJ1-1, with TRBD1 matching 8 bases. The CDR3 extends over 15 amino acids. J gave up 5 bases and V 4 bases, and 12 bases lay outside the gene matches. From germline, CDR1 is DFQATT and CDR2 SNEGSKA (reference sequence).

CDR3 nucleotide sequence: TGTGCCAGCAGTTTCGAACGCGGCCTCTCTGGGGCCAACGTCCTGACTTTC. Translation gives CASSFERGLSGANVLTF. The chain has TRBV28 and TRBJ2-6; unclear D gene. Trimming cost V 3 bases and J 0 bases, with 12 bases left between them. The CDR3 length is 17 residues. CDR1 MDHEN and CDR2 SYDVKM come from the germline V gene.

This clonotype was seen more than once but under ten times. The chain combines TRBV6-1 with TRBJ2-7; D unresolved. The CDR3 contains 14 residues. Germline V gene data show CDR1 as MNHNS and CDR2 as SASEGT. V was shortened by 5 bases and J by 2 bases, with 13 bases between the two germline ends. CDR3 in amino acids: CASSHTLEAYEQYF. Here the CDR3 DNA reads TGTGCCAGCAGTCACACCCTAGAGGCCTACGAGCAGTACTTC.

The V and J genes are TRBV7-2 and TRBJ2-3; the D is unclear. Per germline, CDR1 SGHTA and CDR2 FQGNSA. V was cut by 2 bases and J by 2 bases, with 5 bases left in between. This CDR3 region has 13 residues. The CDR3 DNA reads TGTGCCAGCAGCTTATATTTCACAGATACGCAGTATTTT. Its protein is CASSLYFTDTQYF.

This clonotype appeared a few times. This CDR3 reads CSVGAAKNIQYF. In DNA form, the CDR3 reads TGCAGCGTTGGGGCGGCCAAAAACATTCAGTACTTC. The chain combines TRBV29-1 with TRBJ2-4, with D unclear. Germline V gives CDR1 SQVTM, CDR2 ANQGSEA. This CDR3 comprises 12 residues. The ends were cut back, 4 bases at V and 1 base at J, with 5 bases in the middle. Together with reference TRBV29-1 and TRBJ2-4, the CDR3 gives the full variable domain: SAVISQKPSRDICQRGTSLTIQCQVDSQVTMMFWYRQQPGQSLTLIATANQGSEATYESGFVIDKFPISRPNLTFSTLTVSNMSPEDSSIYLCSVGAAKNIQYFGAGTRLSVL.

This clonotype has a count of ten or more. The rearrangement uses TRBV20-1 and TRBJ2-7; D is perhaps TRBD1 (6 bases). The CDR3 runs to 14 residues. Between the trimmed V and J ends, which lost 5 bases and 4 bases, there was a span of 18 bases. CDR1 and CDR2 (germline): DFQATT, SNEGSKA (reference sequence). CDR3 DNA sequence: TGCAGTGCTGCCCGGGACACCGTTTCTTACGAGCAGTACTTC. Its protein is CSAARDTVSYEQYF.

This clonotype was counted at least ten times. This sequence joins TRBV4-2 and TRBJ2-7; 8 bases are a match to TRBD1. The CDR3 spans 15 residues. The V gene's germline CDR1 is LGHNA and CDR2 YNFKEQ. Losses at the gene ends were 0 bases for V and 2 bases for J; bases not matched to a gene: 3. CDR3 sequence (DNA): TGTGCCAGCAGCCAAGAAGGGACAGGTCCCTACGAGCAGTACTTC. It encodes CASSQEGTGPYEQYF.

This clonotype was observed many times. This chain links TRBV9 with TRBJ2-7; D is possibly TRBD1 (6 bases). V lost 3 bases and J 6 bases, leaving 13 bases between the germline ends. The CDR3 has 13 amino acids. Germline CDR1 is SGDLS and CDR2 is YYNGEE. The CDR3 spells CASSARAGAEQYF. In nucleotides, the CDR3 is TGTGCCAGCAGCGCCAGGGCAGGGGCCGAGCAGTACTTC.

V and J are TRBV30 and TRBJ2-1, with D possibly being TRBD1 (6 bases). The CDR3 extends over 14 amino acids. Trimming cost V 3 bases and J 6 bases, with 15 bases left between them. The germline V gene has CDR1 GTSNPN and CDR2 SVGIG (reference sequence). CDR3 residues: CAWRDRRKSNEQFF. The CDR3 DNA reads as TGTGCCTGGAGAGACAGGCGAAAGTCCAATGAGCAGTTCTTC. The full variable domain, in which reference TRBV30 and TRBJ2-1 provide the parts outside the CDR3, is SQTIHQWPATLVQPVGSPLSLECTVEGTSNPNLYWYRQAAGRGLQLLFYSVGIGQISSEVPQNLSASRPQDRQFILSSKKLLLSDSGFYLCAWRDRRKSNEQFFGPGTRLTVL.

In its sample, this clonotype was seen many times. V usage is TRBV6-5 and J usage is TRBJ2-7; D remains unclear. Germline V gene data show CDR1 as MNHEY and CDR2 as SVGAGI. CDR3 size: 14 residues. Trimming left V 6 bases short and J 3 bases short, with 15 bases between. CDR3 DNA: TGTGCCAGCAGCCTTGGGAAGGGTGGCTACGAGCAGTACTTC. Its protein is CASSLGKGGYEQYF.

This clonotype was observed a handful of times. CDR3 nucleotides: TGCGCCAGCAGCTTGGATGTAGGGTTACCCTATAATTCACCCCTCCACTTT. Its protein is CASSLDVGLPYNSPLHF. The genes are TRBV5-1 and TRBJ1-6; D ambiguous. Germline CDR1 and CDR2: SGHRS and YFSETQ. Trimming left V 0 bases short and J 2 bases short, with 12 bases between. This CDR3 is 17 amino acids long.

A few counts support this clonotype. The CDR3 DNA sequence: TGTTCAGCAGGGTACTCCTACGAGCAGTACTTC. It codes for CSAGYSYEQYF. This chain uses TRBV30 with TRBJ2-7; tentative D call: TRBD1 (5 bases). Germline V gene lookup returns CDR1 GTSNPN and CDR2 SVGIG (reference sequence). CDR3 length: 11 residues.

This clonotype has more than one count but fewer than ten. CDR3 protein: CASSQFDSNTEAFF. As DNA, the CDR3 is TGTGCCAGCAGCCAATTCGACAGCAACACTGAAGCTTTCTTT. This chain joins TRBV4-2 and TRBJ1-1; maybe TRBD1 (5 bases). The V and J ends lost 2 bases and 2 bases respectively, with 9 bases between them. Germline lookup yields CDR1 LGHNA and CDR2 YNFKEQ. The CDR3 is 14 residues long.